This T cell receptor (beta chain) was captured in a study of blood T cell repertoires in COVID-19. Study context: Donors in the United States, Italy and Spain gave samples during acute or convalescent COVID-19.

Per the study methods: Estimated nucleated cell counts came from reference gene primer amplification. Produced via immunoSEQ multiplex PCR; TCRdb's table is partial and in-frame only. That table furnishes V, J and clone size, whereas the DNA furnished D and trimming. The sample holds hundreds of thousands of clones, approximately 90% seen once. Participant-given clinical history determined each cohort assignment. The CDR3 length is 15 residues. Germline V gene data show CDR1 as SEHNR and CDR2 as FQNEAQ (reference sequence). Trimming stripped 3 bases from V and 2 bases from J, with 11 bases between. Material: PBMCs or T cells enriched from blood (not recorded which). This sequence joins TRBV7-9 and TRBJ1-3, with no clear D. The source of this sequence is a man aged 50 to 60 who had been exposed to COVID-19. CDR3 nucleotide sequence: TGTGCCAGCAGCTTGAGGGCATCGGCTGGAAACACCATATATTTT. It is translated as CASSLRASAGNTIYF.